This TCR beta chain was identified in a study of blood T cell repertoires in COVID-19. At the level of the study: COVID-19 samples, acute and convalescent, were from the United States, Italy and Spain.

TCRdb keeps only in-frame clones here, not all; method: immunoSEQ multiplex PCR. Found here are 450,000 to 500,000 clones, about 85% of them singletons; the top ten hold just over 8%. Participants were aged about 18 to 90 years, lived in some 23 US areas, and enrolled virtually. Donors in Cohort 3 who had recovered were those with two negative PCRs, healthcare professional clearance, or resolution of their symptoms. With V trimmed by 0 bases and J by 2 bases, 9 bases remained unmatched. The CDR3 has 19 residues. Germline-derived CDR1 and CDR2 are SGHAT and FQNNGV. Sequencing used PBMCs or T cells enriched from blood (not recorded which). V and J are TRBV11-2 and TRBJ2-7; 14 bases match TRBD2. The TCR originated in a woman aged 60-70 years who had recovered from COVID-19. The chain's CDR3 is CASSLEQGLAGGSTYEQYF. As DNA, the CDR3 is TGTGCCAGCAGCTTAGAGCAAGGACTAGCGGGGGGATCCACCTACGAGCAGTACTTC.